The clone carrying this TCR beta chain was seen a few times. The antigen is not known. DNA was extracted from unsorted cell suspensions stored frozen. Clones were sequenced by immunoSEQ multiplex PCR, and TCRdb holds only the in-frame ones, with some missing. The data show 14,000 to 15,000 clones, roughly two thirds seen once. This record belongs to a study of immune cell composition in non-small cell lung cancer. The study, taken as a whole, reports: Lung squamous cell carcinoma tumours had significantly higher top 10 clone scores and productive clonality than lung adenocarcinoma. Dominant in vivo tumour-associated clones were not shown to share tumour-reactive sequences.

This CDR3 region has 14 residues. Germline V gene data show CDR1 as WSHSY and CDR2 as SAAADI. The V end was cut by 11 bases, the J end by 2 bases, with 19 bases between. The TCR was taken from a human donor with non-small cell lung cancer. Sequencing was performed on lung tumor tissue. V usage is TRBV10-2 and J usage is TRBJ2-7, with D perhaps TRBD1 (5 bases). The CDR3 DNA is TGCGCCGCAATGAGCGCAGGGCCCCCCTACGAGCAGTACTTC. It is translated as CAAMSAGPPYEQYF.